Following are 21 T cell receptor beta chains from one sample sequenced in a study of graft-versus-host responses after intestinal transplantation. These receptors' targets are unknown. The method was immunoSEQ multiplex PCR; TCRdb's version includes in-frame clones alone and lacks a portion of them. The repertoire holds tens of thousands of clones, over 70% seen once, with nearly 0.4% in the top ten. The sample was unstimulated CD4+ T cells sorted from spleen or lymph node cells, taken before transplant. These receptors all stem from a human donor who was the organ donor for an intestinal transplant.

For the CDR3, the DNA is TGTGCCACTCGGCAGGGAAATCAGCCCCAGCATTTT. Translated: CATRQGNQPQHF. This rearrangement joins TRBV19 to TRBJ1-5, with D perhaps TRBD1 (5 bases). This CDR3 has 12 residues. Per the germline V gene, CDR1 is LNHDA and CDR2 is SQIVND (reference sequence). Trimming took 10 bases from V and 4 from J, leaving 11 bases between them. Full variable domain (outside the CDR3, taken from reference TRBV19 and TRBJ1-5): DGGITQSPKYLFRKEGQNVTLSCEQNLNHDAMYWYRQDPGQGLRLIYYSQIVNDFQKGDIAEGYSVSREKKESFPLTVTSAQKNPTAFYLCATRQGNQPQHFGDGTRLSIL.

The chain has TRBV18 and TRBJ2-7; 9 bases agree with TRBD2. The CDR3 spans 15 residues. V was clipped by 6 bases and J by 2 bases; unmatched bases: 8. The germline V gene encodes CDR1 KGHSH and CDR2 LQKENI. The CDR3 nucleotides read TGTGCCAGCTCCCCCCGCGGGGGGGCACCCTACGAGCAGTACGTC. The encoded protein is CASSPRGGAPYEQYV.

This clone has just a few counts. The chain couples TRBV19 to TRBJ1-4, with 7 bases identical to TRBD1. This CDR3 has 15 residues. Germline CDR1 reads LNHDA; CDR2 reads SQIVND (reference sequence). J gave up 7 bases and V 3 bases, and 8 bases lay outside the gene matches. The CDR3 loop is CASSINRGPIEKLFF. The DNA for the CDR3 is TGTGCCAGTAGTATTAACAGGGGACCGATTGAAAAACTGTTTTTT.

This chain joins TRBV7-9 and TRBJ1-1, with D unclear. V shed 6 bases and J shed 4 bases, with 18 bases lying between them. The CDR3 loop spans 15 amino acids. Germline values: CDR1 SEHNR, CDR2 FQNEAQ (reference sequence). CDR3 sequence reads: CASSIPGRLGTEAFF. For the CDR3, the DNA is TGTGCCAGCAGTATACCTGGGCGCCTCGGCACTGAAGCTTTCTTT.

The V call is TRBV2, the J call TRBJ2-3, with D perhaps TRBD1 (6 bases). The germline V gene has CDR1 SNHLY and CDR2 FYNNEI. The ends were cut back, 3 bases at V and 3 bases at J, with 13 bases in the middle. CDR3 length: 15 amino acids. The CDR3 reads CASSDDRQETDTQYF. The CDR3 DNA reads TGTGCCAGCAGTGATGACAGACAGGAGACAGATACGCAGTATTTT.

The CDR3 spells CASSLAETSGGQETQYF. The DNA of the CDR3 is TGTGCCAGCAGCTTAGCCGAGACTAGCGGGGGCCAAGAGACCCAGTACTTC. The gene calls are TRBV7-9 and TRBJ2-5; 12 bases are a match to TRBD2. This CDR3 spans 17 amino acids. Per the germline V gene, CDR1 is SEHNR and CDR2 is FQNEAQ (reference sequence). Germline trimming cut 0 bases from V and 1 base from J; bases unmatched to any gene: 3.

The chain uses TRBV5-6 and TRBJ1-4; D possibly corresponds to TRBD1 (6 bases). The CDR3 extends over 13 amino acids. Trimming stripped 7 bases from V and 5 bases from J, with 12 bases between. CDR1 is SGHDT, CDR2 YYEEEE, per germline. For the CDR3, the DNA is TGTGCCAGCGCCACAGGGATAAATGAAAAACTGTTTTTT. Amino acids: CASATGINEKLFF.

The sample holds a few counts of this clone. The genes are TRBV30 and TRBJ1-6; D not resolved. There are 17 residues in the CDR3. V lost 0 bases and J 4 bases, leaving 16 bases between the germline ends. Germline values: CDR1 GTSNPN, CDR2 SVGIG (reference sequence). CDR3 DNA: TGTGCCTGGAGTGTACTGAAAAAAATACGATATAATTCACCCCTCCACTTT. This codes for CAWSVLKKIRYNSPLHF.

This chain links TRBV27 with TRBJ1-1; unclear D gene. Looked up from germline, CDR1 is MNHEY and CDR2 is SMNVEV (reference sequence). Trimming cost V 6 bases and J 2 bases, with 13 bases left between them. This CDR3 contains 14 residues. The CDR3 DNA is TGTGCCAGCAGCCCCAGAAATCGTAACACTGAAGCTTTCTTT. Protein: CASSPRNRNTEAFF.

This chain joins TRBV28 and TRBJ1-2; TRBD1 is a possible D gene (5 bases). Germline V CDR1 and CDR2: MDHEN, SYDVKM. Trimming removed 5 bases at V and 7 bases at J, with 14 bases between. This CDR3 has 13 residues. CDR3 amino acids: CASSVQGSPGYTF. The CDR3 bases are TGTGCCAGCAGTGTTCAGGGCTCCCCTGGCTACACCTTC.

The CDR3 nucleotides are TGTGCCGCAATACCGGGACAACTCAATTCACCCCTCCACTTT. The encoded protein is CAAIPGQLNSPLHF. The chain employs TRBV28 and TRBJ1-6; tentatively, D is TRBD1 (6 bases). The CDR3 loop spans 14 amino acids. The V gene's germline CDR1 is MDHEN and CDR2 SYDVKM. V was clipped by 11 bases and J by 7 bases, with 18 bases between them.

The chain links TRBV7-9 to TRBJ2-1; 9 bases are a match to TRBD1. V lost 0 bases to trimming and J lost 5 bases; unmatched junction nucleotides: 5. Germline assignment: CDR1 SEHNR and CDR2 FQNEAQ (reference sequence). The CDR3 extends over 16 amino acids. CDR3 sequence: CASSLANRGRDNEQFF. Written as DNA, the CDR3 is TGTGCCAGCAGCTTAGCGAACAGGGGGCGCGACAATGAGCAGTTCTTC.

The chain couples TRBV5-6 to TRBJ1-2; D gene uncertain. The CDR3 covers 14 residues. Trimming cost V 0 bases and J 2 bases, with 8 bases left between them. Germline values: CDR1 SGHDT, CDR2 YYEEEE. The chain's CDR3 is CASSLEYVNYGYTF. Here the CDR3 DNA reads TGTGCCAGCAGCTTGGAATATGTAAACTATGGCTACACCTTC.

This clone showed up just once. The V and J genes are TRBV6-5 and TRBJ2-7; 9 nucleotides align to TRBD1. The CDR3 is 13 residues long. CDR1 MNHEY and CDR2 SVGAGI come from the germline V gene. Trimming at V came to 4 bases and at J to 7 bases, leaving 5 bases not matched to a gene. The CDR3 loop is CASSWTGAGEQYV. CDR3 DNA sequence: TGTGCCAGCAGTTGGACAGGGGCAGGGGAGCAGTACGTC.

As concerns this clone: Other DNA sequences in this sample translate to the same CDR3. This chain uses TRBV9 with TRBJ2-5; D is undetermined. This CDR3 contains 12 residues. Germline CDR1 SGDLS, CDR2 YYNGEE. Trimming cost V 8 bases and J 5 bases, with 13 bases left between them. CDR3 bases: TGTGCCAGTAGTAATAGCTGGGAGACCCAGTACTTC. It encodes CASSNSWETQYF.

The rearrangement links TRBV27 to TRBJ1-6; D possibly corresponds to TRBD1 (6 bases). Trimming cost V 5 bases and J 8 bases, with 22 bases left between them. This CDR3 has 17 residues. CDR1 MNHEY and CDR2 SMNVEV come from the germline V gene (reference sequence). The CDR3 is CASSAYRVSSLYSPLHF. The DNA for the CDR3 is TGTGCCAGCAGTGCCTACAGGGTTTCCTCCCTATATTCACCCCTCCACTTT.

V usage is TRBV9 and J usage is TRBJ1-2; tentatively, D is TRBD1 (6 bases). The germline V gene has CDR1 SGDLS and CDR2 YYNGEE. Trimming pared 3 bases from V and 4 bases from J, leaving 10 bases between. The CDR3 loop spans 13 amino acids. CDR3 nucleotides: TGTGCCAGCAGCGCAGGGGACACCTATGGCTACACCTTC. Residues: CASSAGDTYGYTF.

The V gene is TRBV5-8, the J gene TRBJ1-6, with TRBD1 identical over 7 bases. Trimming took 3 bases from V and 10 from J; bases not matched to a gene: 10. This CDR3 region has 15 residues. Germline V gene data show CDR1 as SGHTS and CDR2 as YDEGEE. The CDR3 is CASSWRGLGGSPLHF. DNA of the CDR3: TGTGCCAGCAGCTGGAGGGGGCTAGGAGGGTCACCCCTCCACTTT.

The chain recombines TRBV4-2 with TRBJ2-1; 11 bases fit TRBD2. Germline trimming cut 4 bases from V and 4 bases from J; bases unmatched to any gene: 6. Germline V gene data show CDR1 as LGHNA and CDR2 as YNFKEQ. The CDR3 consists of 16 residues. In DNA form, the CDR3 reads TGTGCCAGCAGCCCCGAAACTAGCGGGGGTTACAATGAGCAGTTCTTC. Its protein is CASSPETSGGYNEQFF.

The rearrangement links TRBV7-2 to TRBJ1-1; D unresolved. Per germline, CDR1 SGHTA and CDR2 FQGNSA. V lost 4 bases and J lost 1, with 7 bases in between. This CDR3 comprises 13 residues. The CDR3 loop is CASSSQQNTEAFF. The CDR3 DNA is TGTGCCAGCAGCTCTCAACAGAACACTGAAGCTTTCTTT.

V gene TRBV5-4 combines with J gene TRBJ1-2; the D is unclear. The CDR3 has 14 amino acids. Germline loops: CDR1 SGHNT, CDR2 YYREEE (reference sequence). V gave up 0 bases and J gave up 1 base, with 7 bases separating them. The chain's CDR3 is CASSLDYSNYGYTF. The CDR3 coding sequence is TGTGCCAGCAGCTTGGATTACAGTAACTATGGCTACACCTTC.